These T cell receptor beta chains were read from a single sample in a study of siplizumab effects on memory and regulatory T cells. Data came from immunoSEQ multiplex PCR; TCRdb stores just in-frame clones and leaves some out. Seen here are around 110,000 clones, roughly 94% observed once, and the top ten hold roughly 1.5%. The sequencing sample was made of non-Treg CD4+ T cells sorted from blood. The source of these receptors is a human donor in good health. CDR3s include the opening cysteine and the closing phenylalanine or tryptophan. Fields, in order: CDR3 DNA, CDR3 protein, J gene, D gene, V gene, clone size. A D gene is named only where the DNA matches it firmly. Not every row has a clone size; where given, it reads once, few, many or a size class.

DNA: TGTGCCAGCAGCGTTACTAGTTCACCAGATACGCAGTATTTT
CDR3: CASSVTSSPDTQYF
J: TRBJ2-3
D: -
V: TRBV9
size: -

DNA: TGCGCCAGCAGGGTGACAGGGAGCTACGAGCAGTACTTC
CDR3: CASRVTGSYEQYF
J: TRBJ2-7
D: TRBD1
V: TRBV5-1
size: -

DNA: TGTGCCAGTCGAGGGCCTTATGGCACAGATACGCAGTATTTT
CDR3: CASRGPYGTDTQYF
J: TRBJ2-3
D: -
V: TRBV13
size: -

DNA: TGCGCCAGCAGCCCCCCCCGGACAGGGTTATCCGGGGAGCTGTTTTTT
CDR3: CASSPPRTGLSGELFF
J: TRBJ2-2
D: TRBD1
V: TRBV5-1
size: -

DNA: TGTGCCAGCTCACCTTCTGGACAGGGGGCGAATGGCTACACCTTC
CDR3: CASSPSGQGANGYTF
J: TRBJ1-2
D: TRBD1
V: TRBV18
size: few

DNA: TGTGCCAGCAGTCTGAGGGAATCGGAACCCCTCCACTTT
CDR3: CASSLRESEPLHF
J: TRBJ1-6
D: -
V: TRBV27
size: -

DNA: TGTGCCAGCAGTTGGACGACTAGCGGGGGGGGCAATGAGCAGTTCTTC
CDR3: CASSWTTSGGGNEQFF
J: TRBJ2-1
D: TRBD2
V: TRBV6-5
size: -

DNA: TGTGCCAGCAGTTTAAGGCAAGGACTAGCGGGAGTGAATGAGCAGTTCTTC
CDR3: CASSLRQGLAGVNEQFF
J: TRBJ2-1
D: TRBD2
V: TRBV27
size: -

DNA: TGTGCCAGCAGTTTACGGCGGACCGCGGATACGCAGTATTTT
CDR3: CASSLRRTADTQYF
J: TRBJ2-3
D: -
V: TRBV27
size: -

DNA: TGTGCCAGCAGTGACGGATACTACTATGGCTACACCTTC
CDR3: CASSDGYYYGYTF
J: TRBJ1-2
D: -
V: TRBV2
size: -

DNA: TGTGCCACCACCGCCATGGGTGATTCTTACGAGCAGTACTTC
CDR3: CATTAMGDSYEQYF
J: TRBJ2-7
D: -
V: TRBV5-8
size: -

DNA: TGTGCCAGCAGCCAAGACAGGACCTATGGCTACACCTTC
CDR3: CASSQDRTYGYTF
J: TRBJ1-2
D: -
V: TRBV6-6
size: -

DNA: TGTGCCAGCAGCTTCGGTCCAGTCCCGGGACAGGGTTCGGACGAAAAACTGTTTTTT
CDR3: CASSFGPVPGQGSDEKLFF
J: TRBJ1-4
D: TRBD1
V: TRBV11-2
size: -